The 23 T cell receptor beta chains reported below all come from one sample, sequenced in a study of shared clonotypes between healthy human individuals. Generated by immunoSEQ multiplex PCR, the TCRdb table keeps only in-frame clones and is missing some. The data show more than 2,000,000 clones, about 92% seen once. What was sequenced was naive CD4+ T cells from PBMCs. Stated subset: CD45RA+ positively selected. Receptor source: a man younger than 30 in good health. Some clones in this sample may be carry-over from other donors' samples.

This chain joins TRBV10-3 and TRBJ2-2, with D perhaps matching TRBD2 (6 bases). Germline CDR1 and CDR2: ENHRY and SYGVKD. Trimming took off 8 bases at V and 4 bases at J, with 11 bases between the two ends. This CDR3 region has 13 residues. This chain's CDR3 is CAIAGSSTGELFF. The DNA for the CDR3 is TGTGCCATCGCGGGATCTTCCACCGGGGAGCTGTTTTTT.

The chain has TRBV27 and TRBJ1-6; D not resolved. This CDR3 contains 15 residues. The V gene lost 5 bases and the J gene lost 4 bases, with 12 bases spanning the gap. Germline assignment: CDR1 MNHEY and CDR2 SMNVEV (reference sequence). CDR3 coding DNA: TGTGCCAGCAGTCCGCCGGCCCATTATAATTCACCCCTCCACTTT. Its protein is CASSPPAHYNSPLHF.

This chain uses TRBV6-5 with TRBJ2-7; 7 positions agree with TRBD2. The germline V gene encodes CDR1 MNHEY and CDR2 SVGAGI. The junction had 10 bases not matched to a gene; V was cut back by 2 bases and J by 3 bases. This CDR3 contains 16 residues. CDR3 region: CASSYTTPGEGYEQYF. DNA of the CDR3: TGTGCCAGCAGTTACACCACACCGGGGGAGGGCTACGAGCAGTACTTC.

J is TRBJ2-7 and V is TRBV11-1; D could derive from TRBD1 or TRBD2 (5 bases each). CDR1 is SGHAT and CDR2 is FQDESV in the germline V gene (reference sequence). The CDR3 covers 13 residues. The ends were cut back, 6 bases at V and 7 bases at J, with 16 bases in the middle. CDR3 coding DNA: TGTGCCAGCAGGTTTACCGGGACGGAGGAGCAGTACTTC. Translating it yields CASRFTGTEEQYF.

Written as DNA, the CDR3 is TGCGCCAGCAGCCCTGGGATGGGGGAGGGGACTGAAGCTTTCTTT. This sequence encodes CASSPGMGEGTEAFF. The chain has TRBV5-1 and TRBJ1-1; tentative D call: TRBD1 (5 bases). CDR1 is SGHRS and CDR2 is YFSETQ in the germline V gene. The CDR3 runs 15 residues. Trimming shortened V by 4 bases and J by 5 bases, and 18 bases separated the two germline ends.

The chain combines TRBV4-3 with TRBJ1-2, with D hard to call. Trimming stripped 3 bases from V and 7 bases from J, with 15 bases between. Germline values: CDR1 LGHNA, CDR2 YSLEER. This CDR3 is built from 14 residues. CDR3 DNA: TGCGCCAGCAGCCATAACGAAGCCTCGGGTGGCTACACCTTC. Translated, it gives CASSHNEASGGYTF.

The genes are TRBV18 and TRBJ1-2; possibly TRBD1 for D (5 bases). Trimming cost V 6 bases and J 6 bases, with 14 bases left between them. Looked up from germline, CDR1 is KGHSH and CDR2 is LQKENI. The CDR3 runs to 13 residues. The CDR3 loop is CASSQGADHGYTF. CDR3 sequence (DNA): TGTGCCAGCTCCCAAGGGGCAGACCATGGCTACACCTTC.

This clone was counted a single time. CDR3: CASSEKGHTIGAHNEQFF. CDR3 nucleotide sequence: TGTGCCAGCAGTGAAAAGGGACACACAATTGGTGCCCACAATGAGCAGTTCTTC. This sequence joins TRBV6-1 and TRBJ2-1, with TRBD1 as a possible D gene (6 bases). Germline V gene data show CDR1 as MNHNS and CDR2 as SASEGT. V was clipped by 2 bases and J by 5 bases, with 22 bases between them. The CDR3 runs to 18 residues.

Of note for this clone: The same CDR3 is also encoded by other DNA sequences in this sample. CDR3 DNA sequence: TGTGCCTGGAGTGGGGACAGGGGGGGCACTGAAGCTTTCTTT. It is translated as CAWSGDRGGTEAFF. The chain recombines TRBV30 with TRBJ1-1; TRBD1 matches 11 bases. This CDR3 spans 14 amino acids. The ends lost 1 base at V and 4 bases at J; junction bases unmatched: 2. CDR1 is GTSNPN and CDR2 is SVGIG in the germline V gene (reference sequence).

This sequence joins TRBV6-5 and TRBJ2-2, with D perhaps TRBD1 (5 bases). This CDR3 has 14 residues. Germline CDR1 and CDR2: MNHEY and SVGAGI. V shed 5 bases and J shed 8 bases, with 15 bases lying between them. The CDR3 DNA sequence: TGTGCCAGCAGTCAAGACAGAACCCGGGGGGAGCTGTTTTTT. Its protein is CASSQDRTRGELFF.

The chain combines TRBV7-3 with TRBJ2-1; TRBD2 matches at 10 bases. After removal of 2 bases from V and 7 bases from J, the junction contained 8 bases not matched to a gene. Germline CDR1 SGHTA, CDR2 FQGTGA. This CDR3 has 16 residues. CDR3 nucleotides: TGTGCCAGCAGCTTACCCGGACTAGCGGAGGCGAATGAGCAGTTCTTC. It translates to CASSLPGLAEANEQFF. Filled out from reference TRBV7-3 and TRBJ2-1, the complete variable domain reads GAGVSQTPSNKVTEKGKYVELRCDPISGHTALYWYRQSLGQGPEFLIYFQGTGAADDSGLPNDRFFAVRPEGSVSTLKIQRTERGDSAVYLCASSLPGLAEANEQFFGPGTRLTVL.

CDR3 protein: CASSLIGGRVETQYF. The CDR3 region has the DNA TGTGCCAGCAGCTTGATAGGCGGGAGGGTAGAGACCCAGTACTTC. V and J are TRBV5-6 and TRBJ2-5, with 9 nucleotides matching TRBD2. The CDR3 extends over 15 amino acids. Germline values: CDR1 SGHDT, CDR2 YYEEEE. The V and J ends lost 1 base and 4 bases, in that order; junction bases with no gene match: 5.

The gene calls are TRBV4-1 and TRBJ2-3; 7 bases fit TRBD1. CDR1 is MGHRA, CDR2 YSYEKL, per germline. Trimming took 1 base from V and 13 from J; bases not matched to a gene: 11. The CDR3 is 14 amino acids. In DNA, the CDR3 is TGCGCCAGCAGCCAAGTGGTTGGGACAGAGAAAAAGTATTTT. Translated, it gives CASSQVVGTEKKYF.

On this clone itself: Additional DNA sequences in this sample encode the identical CDR3. The J gene is TRBJ2-3, the V gene TRBV14; 12 bases fit TRBD2. The V gene's germline CDR1 is SGHDN and CDR2 FVKESK. This CDR3 region has 16 residues. The trim removed 4 bases at V and 2 bases at J, leaving 4 bases unmatched. The CDR3 nucleotides read TGTGCCAGCAGCCCCGGACTAGCGGGATACACAGATACGCAGTATTTT. It encodes CASSPGLAGYTDTQYF.

V usage is TRBV9 and J usage is TRBJ1-5; 11 nucleotides line up with TRBD1. The CDR3 runs 16 residues. CDR1 SGDLS and CDR2 YYNGEE come from the germline V gene. V lost 3 bases to trimming and J lost 5 bases; unmatched junction nucleotides: 7. As DNA, the CDR3 is TGTGCCAGCAGCGAACCGGGACAGGGGGGTGATCAGCCCCAGCATTTT. This codes for CASSEPGQGGDQPQHF.

The V gene is TRBV7-6, the J gene TRBJ2-1; D is perhaps TRBD2 (5 bases). This CDR3 has 15 residues. The V end was cut by 5 bases, the J end by 10 bases, with 21 bases between. Germline V gives CDR1 SGHVS, CDR2 FNYEAQ. In DNA, the CDR3 is TGTGCCAGCAGCCCCCGGGGTAGCCTCCTCATCGAGCAGTTCTTC. Translated, it gives CASSPRGSLLIEQFF. The full variable domain, in which reference TRBV7-6 and TRBJ2-1 provide the parts outside the CDR3, is GAGVSQSPRYKVTKRGQDVALRCDPISGHVSLYWYRQALGQGPEFLTYFNYEAQQDKSGLPNDRFSAERPEGSISTLTIQRTEQRDSAMYRCASSPRGSLLIEQFFGPGTRLTVL.

The CDR3 is CSVETGLNRAQHF. DNA of the CDR3: TGCAGCGTTGAGACCGGGCTAAACAGGGCCCAGCATTTT. This chain connects TRBV29-1 to TRBJ1-5; TRBD1 is a possible D gene (6 bases). The CDR3 consists of 13 residues. V was clipped by 3 bases and J by 11 bases, with 17 bases between them. Germline-derived CDR1 and CDR2 are SQVTM and ANQGSEA.

This clone has a single count. The CDR3 here is CASSEQGGFLGEKLFF. CDR3 nucleotides: TGTGCCAGCAGTGAACAGGGCGGGTTCCTCGGCGAAAAACTGTTTTTT. V and J are TRBV25-1 and TRBJ1-4, with TRBD1 as a possible D gene (5 bases). V was trimmed by 2 bases and J by 8 bases, leaving 18 bases between them. Looked up from germline, CDR1 is MGHDK and CDR2 is SYGVNS. The CDR3 is made up of 16 amino acids.

The chain has TRBV9 and TRBJ2-2; 10 nucleotides align to TRBD2. The CDR3 is 16 residues long. Germline V gene sequence: CDR1 SGDLS, CDR2 YYNGEE. V lost 4 bases, J lost 4 bases, and 7 bases stayed unmatched. This chain's CDR3 is CASSPRTSGTTGELFF. The CDR3 DNA sequence: TGTGCCAGCAGCCCCCGGACTAGCGGAACCACCGGGGAGCTGTTTTTT. Filled out from reference TRBV9 and TRBJ2-2, the complete variable domain reads DSGVTQTPKHLITATGQRVTLRCSPRSGDLSVYWYQQSLDQGLQFLIQYYNGEERAKGNILERFSAQQFPDLHSELNLSSLELGDSALYFCASSPRTSGTTGELFFGEGSRLTVL.

On this clone: The same CDR3 arises from other DNA sequences in this sample as well. V gene TRBV28 combines with J gene TRBJ2-3; 9 nucleotides align to TRBD1. This CDR3 is built from 15 residues. CDR1 MDHEN and CDR2 SYDVKM come from the germline V gene. Trimming removed 4 bases from V and 2 bases from J; junction bases left unmatched: 4. The CDR3 sequence is CASSSGQGNTDTQYF. As DNA, the CDR3 is TGTGCCAGCAGTTCGGGACAGGGAAACACAGATACGCAGTATTTT.

This clone was picked up one time. The chain combines TRBV10-3 with TRBJ2-1, with unresolved D. Germline values: CDR1 ENHRY, CDR2 SYGVKD. The length of the CDR3 is 11 residues. V was shortened by 4 bases and J by 7 bases, with 5 bases between the two germline ends. The CDR3 here is CAISAVNEQFF. The CDR3 region has the DNA TGTGCCATCAGTGCGGTAAATGAGCAGTTCTTC.

This chain links TRBV5-4 with TRBJ1-3; D is uncertain. Trimming took 3 bases from V and 4 from J, leaving 14 bases between them. The CDR3 is 15 amino acids. The germline CDR1 and CDR2 sequences are SGHNT and YYREEE (reference sequence). For the CDR3, the DNA is TGTGCCAGCAGCTGGACGGGAACCGTGGGAAACACCATATATTTT. Amino acids: CASSWTGTVGNTIYF.

This chain links TRBV6-4 with TRBJ2-2; the match to TRBD2 covers 11 bases. With 6 bases clipped from V and 0 bases from J, the junction kept 6 bases outside the gene matches. The CDR3 spans 17 residues. Per the germline V gene, CDR1 is MRHNA and CDR2 is SNTAGT. CDR3 DNA: TGTGCCAGCAGCCGAGGACTAGCGGGCTCGAACACCGGGGAGCTGTTTTTT. This codes for CASSRGLAGSNTGELFF.